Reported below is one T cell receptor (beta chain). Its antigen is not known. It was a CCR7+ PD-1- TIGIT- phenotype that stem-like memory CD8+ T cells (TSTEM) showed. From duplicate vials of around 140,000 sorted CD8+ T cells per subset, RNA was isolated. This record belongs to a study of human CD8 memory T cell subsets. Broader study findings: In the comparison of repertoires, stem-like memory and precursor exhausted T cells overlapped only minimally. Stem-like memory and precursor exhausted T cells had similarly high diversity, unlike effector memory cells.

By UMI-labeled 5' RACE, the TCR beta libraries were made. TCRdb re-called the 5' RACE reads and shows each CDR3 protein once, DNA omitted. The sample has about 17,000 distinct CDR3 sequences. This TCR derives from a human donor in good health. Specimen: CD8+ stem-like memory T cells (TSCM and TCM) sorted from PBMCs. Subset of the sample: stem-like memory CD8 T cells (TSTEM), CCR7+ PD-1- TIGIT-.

The CDR3 reads CASSIGTAPGYNEQFF. This chain uses TRBV6-2 or TRBV6-3 with TRBJ2-1; TCRdb's assignment of TRBD1 cannot be checked, as there is no DNA. Germline V gives CDR1 MNHEY, CDR2 SVGEGT. This CDR3 is 16 amino acids long.